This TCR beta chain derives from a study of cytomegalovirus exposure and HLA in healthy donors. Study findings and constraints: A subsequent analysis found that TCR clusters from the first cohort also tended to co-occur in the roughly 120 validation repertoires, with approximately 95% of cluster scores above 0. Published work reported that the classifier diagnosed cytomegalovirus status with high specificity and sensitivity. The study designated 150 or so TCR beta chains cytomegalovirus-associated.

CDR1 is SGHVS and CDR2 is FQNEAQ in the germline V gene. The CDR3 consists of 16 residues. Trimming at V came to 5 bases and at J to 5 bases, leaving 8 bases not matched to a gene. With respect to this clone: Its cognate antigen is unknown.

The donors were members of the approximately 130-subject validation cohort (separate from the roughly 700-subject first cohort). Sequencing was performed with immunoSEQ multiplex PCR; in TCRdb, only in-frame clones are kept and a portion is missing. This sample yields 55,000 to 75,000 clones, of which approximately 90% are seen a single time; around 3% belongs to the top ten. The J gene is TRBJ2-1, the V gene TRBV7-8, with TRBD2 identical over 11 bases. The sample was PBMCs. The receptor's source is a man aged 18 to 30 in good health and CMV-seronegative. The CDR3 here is CASSPVVAGGNNEQFF. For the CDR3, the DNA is TGTGCCAGCAGCCCCGTTGTAGCGGGAGGGAACAATGAGCAGTTCTTC.